A selection of T cell receptor beta chains follows, all from one sample in a study of OX40 agonist ivuxolimab in advanced cancers. TCRdb's table, derived via immunoSEQ multiplex PCR, lists solely in-frame clones and lacks some. Of tens of thousands of clones listed, around 85% are singletons. The sequences come from CD4+ or CD8+ T cells sorted from blood, collected in a trial of the OX40 agonist ivuxolimab. These receptor sequences come from an adult with an advanced solid tumor such as melanoma, head and neck, liver or kidney cancer. Both conserved end residues are trimmed from each CDR3.

TRBJ1-2	TRBV29-1	SVEVGSVMNSYT
TRBJ2-2	TRBV6-1	ASRPISGSGELF
TRBJ2-4	TRBV19	ASSARQDIQY
TRBJ2-3	TRBV4-1	ASSRGPRTDTQY
TRBJ1-1	TRBV9	ASSVVYNTEAF
TRBJ1-2	TRBV6-6	ASSYMGQFLGYGYT
TRBJ1-1	TRBV7-9	ASSLASRGGEAF
TRBJ2-7	TRBV18	ASSPDGLYEQY
TRBJ2-5	TRBV2	ASSPSRAGETQY
TRBJ1-4	TRBV27	ASSFPGPNEKLF
TRBJ2-5	TRBV19	ASTLGAGMIGETQY
TRBJ1-2	TRBV4-1	ASSPDREDGYT
TRBJ1-5	TRBV7-2	ASSLAGRAQPQH
TRBJ1-6	TRBV18	ASSPDRNSPLH
TRBJ2-3	TRBV5-1	ASRRDSSTDTQY
TRBJ1-4	TRBV28	ASHSNEKLF
TRBJ1-6	TRBV28	ASSSGGSRGDSPLH
TRBJ2-1	TRBV2	ASSELGAPGGEQF
TRBJ2-7	TRBV6-5	ASSVQGNSYEQY
TRBJ2-3	TRBV6-5	ASSRQGANTDTQY
TRBJ1-3	TRBV11-1	ASSSRTQNSGNTIY
TRBJ2-7	TRBV7-9	ASSLVGANEQY
TRBJ2-1	TRBV6-5	ASRVESGAYNEQF
TRBJ1-3	TRBV28	ASSLGGEIGNTIY
TRBJ1-5	TRBV7-2	ASSLFVGSGNQPQH
TRBJ2-2	TRBV15	ATSSDGHPGGELF
TRBJ2-5	TRBV5-4	ASSRDRGSVETQY
TRBJ2-7	TRBV11-2	ASSPEAALSYEQY
TRBJ2-3	TRBV7-3	ASSFTEADTQY
TRBJ1-6	TRBV11-2	ASSLVGGWNSPLH
TRBJ2-1	TRBV6-1	ASRPGQYNEQF
TRBJ2-7	TRBV5-6	ASSLSDSPYEQY
TRBJ2-3	TRBV18	ASSPPGSRDMGTQY
TRBJ2-7	TRBV27	ASSFPGGHEQY
TRBJ2-5	TRBV6-6	ASSYGQLQETQY
TRBJ2-2	TRBV7-6	ASSAVFRTENTGELF
TRBJ2-7	TRBV7-2	ASSLASGGAMTTYEQY
TRBJ2-1	TRBV5-5	ASSSSRGREGSYNEQF
TRBJ1-2	TRBV5-8	ASSSGTGFTNYGYT
TRBJ2-5	TRBV5-4	ASSSGSTGETQY
TRBJ1-3	TRBV9	ASSATAGQAGDTIY
TRBJ1-4	TRBV19	ASSPPAGGREKLF
TRBJ2-5	TRBV7-2	ASSLGPRETQY
TRBJ2-2	TRBV5-6	ASSLAGGHGELF
TRBJ2-3	TRBV5-1	ATGRDTGTDTQY
TRBJ2-7	TRBV21-1	ASSVHPGMSRAAPYEQY
TRBJ1-1	TRBV30	AWKSHQGTEAF
TRBJ2-3	TRBV6-1	ASRRTRDTQY
TRBJ1-2	TRBV30	AWSSRGRRSYGYT
TRBJ1-1	TRBV18	ASSPLAGVDEAF
TRBJ1-4	TRBV9	ASGGFGTNEKLF
TRBJ1-4	TRBV19	ASSKDRINEKLF
TRBJ2-4	TRBV18	ASSPEDRAVQY
TRBJ1-1	TRBV7-9	ASSLLTGNTEAF
TRBJ1-3	TRBV7-2	ASSSDQTGAGNTIY